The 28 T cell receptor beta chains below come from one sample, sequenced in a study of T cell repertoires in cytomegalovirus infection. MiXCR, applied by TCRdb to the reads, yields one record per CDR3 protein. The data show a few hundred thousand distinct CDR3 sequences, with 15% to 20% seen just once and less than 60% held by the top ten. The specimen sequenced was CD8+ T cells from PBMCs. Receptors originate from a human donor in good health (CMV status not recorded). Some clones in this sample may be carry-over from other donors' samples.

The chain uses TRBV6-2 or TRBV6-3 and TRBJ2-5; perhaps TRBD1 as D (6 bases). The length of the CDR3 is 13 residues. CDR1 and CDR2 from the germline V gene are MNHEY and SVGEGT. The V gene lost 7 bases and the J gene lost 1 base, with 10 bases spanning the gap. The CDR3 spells CASTQGIQETQYF. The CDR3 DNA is TGTGCCAGCACCCAGGGGATCCAAGAGACCCAGTACTTC.

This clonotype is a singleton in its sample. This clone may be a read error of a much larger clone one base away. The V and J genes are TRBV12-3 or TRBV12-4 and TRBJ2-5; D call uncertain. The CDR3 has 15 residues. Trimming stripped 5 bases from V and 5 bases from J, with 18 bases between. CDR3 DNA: TGTGCCAGCAGTATCGACTCTATAGTGTGGGAGACCCAGTACTTC. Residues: CASSIDSIVWETQYF.

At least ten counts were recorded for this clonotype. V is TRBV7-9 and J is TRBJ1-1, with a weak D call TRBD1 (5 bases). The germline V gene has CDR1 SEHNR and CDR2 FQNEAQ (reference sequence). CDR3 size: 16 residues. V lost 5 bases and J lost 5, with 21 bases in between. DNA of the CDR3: TGTGCCAGCAGCCCGGGACGCTCGATTGGGGCGACTGAAGCTTTCTTT. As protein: CASSPGRSIGATEAFF. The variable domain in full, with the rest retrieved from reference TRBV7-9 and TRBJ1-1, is DTGVSQNPRHKITKRGQNVTFRCDPISEHNRLYWYRQTLGQGPEFLTYFQNEAQLEKSRLLSDRFSAERPKGSFSTLEIQRTEQGDSAMYLCASSPGRSIGATEAFFGQGTRLTVV.

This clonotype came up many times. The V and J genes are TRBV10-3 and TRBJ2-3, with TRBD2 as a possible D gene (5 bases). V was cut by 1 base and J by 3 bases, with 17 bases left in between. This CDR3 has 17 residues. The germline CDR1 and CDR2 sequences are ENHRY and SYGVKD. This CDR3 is CAISEFGKAVGTDTQYF. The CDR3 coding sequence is TGTGCCATCAGTGAGTTCGGGAAGGCTGTGGGGACAGATACGCAGTATTTT.

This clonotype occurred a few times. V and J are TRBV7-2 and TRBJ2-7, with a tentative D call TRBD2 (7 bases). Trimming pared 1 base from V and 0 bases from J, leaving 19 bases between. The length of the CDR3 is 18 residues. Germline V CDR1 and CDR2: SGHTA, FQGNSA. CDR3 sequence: CASSLDVRWRGPSYEQYF. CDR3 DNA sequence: TGTGCCAGCAGCTTAGACGTGAGATGGCGGGGGCCCTCCTACGAGCAGTACTTC.

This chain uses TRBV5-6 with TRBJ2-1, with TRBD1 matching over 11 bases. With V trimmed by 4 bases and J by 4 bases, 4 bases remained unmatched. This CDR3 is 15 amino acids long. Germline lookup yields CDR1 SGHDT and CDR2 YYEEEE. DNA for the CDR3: TGTGCCAGCAGCGGACAGGGGGCTGCTTACAATGAGCAGTTCTTC. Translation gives CASSGQGAAYNEQFF.

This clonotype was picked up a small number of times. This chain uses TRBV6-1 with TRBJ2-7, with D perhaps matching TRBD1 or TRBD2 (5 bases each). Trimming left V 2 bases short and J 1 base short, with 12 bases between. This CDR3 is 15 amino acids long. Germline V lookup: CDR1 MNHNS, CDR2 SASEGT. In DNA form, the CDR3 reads TGTGCCAGCAGTGAATCTTGGGACGGTTCCTACGAGCAGTACTTC. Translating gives CASSESWDGSYEQYF.

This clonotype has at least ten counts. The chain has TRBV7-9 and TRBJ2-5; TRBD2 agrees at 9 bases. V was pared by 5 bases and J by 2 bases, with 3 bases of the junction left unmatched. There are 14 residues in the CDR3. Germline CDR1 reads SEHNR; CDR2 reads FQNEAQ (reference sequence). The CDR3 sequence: CASSISGGQETQYF. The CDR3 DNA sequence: TGTGCCAGCAGCATTAGCGGGGGACAAGAGACCCAGTACTTC.

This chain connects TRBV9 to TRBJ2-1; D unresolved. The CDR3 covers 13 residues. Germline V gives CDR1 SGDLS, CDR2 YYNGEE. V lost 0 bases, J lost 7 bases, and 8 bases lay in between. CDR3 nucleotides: TGTGCCAGCAGCGTAGGGGGTTGGAATGAGCAGTTCTTC. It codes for CASSVGGWNEQFF.

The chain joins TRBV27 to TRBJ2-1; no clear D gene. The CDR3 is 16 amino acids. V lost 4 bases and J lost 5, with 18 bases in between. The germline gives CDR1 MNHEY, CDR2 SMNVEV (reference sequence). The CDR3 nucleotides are TGTGCCAGCAGTTCGCCGACGGGCCGGTGGGACAATGAGCAGTTCTTC. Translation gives CASSSPTGRWDNEQFF.

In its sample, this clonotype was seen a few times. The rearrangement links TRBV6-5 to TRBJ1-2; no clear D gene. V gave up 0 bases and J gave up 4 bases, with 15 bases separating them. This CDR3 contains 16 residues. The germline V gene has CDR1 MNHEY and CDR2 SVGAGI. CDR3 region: CASSYSIEGSGYGYTF. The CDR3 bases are TGTGCCAGCAGTTACTCGATCGAGGGCTCCGGCTATGGCTACACCTTC.

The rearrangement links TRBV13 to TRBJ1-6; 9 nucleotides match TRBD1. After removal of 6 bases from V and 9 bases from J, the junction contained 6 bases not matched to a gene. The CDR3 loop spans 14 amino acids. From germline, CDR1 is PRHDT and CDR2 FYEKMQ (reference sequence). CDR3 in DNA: TGTGCCAGCAGTCCGGGACAGGGAGGTTCACCCCTCCACTTT. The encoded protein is CASSPGQGGSPLHF.

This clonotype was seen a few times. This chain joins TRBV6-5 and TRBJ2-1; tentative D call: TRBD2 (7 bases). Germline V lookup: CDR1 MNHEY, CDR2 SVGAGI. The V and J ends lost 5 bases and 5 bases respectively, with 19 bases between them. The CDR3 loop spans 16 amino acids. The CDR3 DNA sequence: TGTGCCAGCAGTGAAAGGGGGGGGTTACCAGACAATGAGCAGTTCTTC. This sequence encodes CASSERGGLPDNEQFF.

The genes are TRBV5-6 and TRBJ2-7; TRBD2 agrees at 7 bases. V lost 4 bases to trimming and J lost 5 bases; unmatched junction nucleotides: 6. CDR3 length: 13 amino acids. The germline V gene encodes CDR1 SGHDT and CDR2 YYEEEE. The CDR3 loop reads CASSRGGPHEQYF. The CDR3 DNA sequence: TGTGCCAGCAGCCGGGGAGGGCCCCACGAGCAGTACTTC.

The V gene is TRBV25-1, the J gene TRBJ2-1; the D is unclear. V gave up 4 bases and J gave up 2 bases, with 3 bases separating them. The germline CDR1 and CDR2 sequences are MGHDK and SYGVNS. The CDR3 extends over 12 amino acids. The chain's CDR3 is CASSATYNEQFF. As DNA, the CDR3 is TGTGCCAGCAGTGCGACCTACAATGAGCAGTTCTTC.

The CDR3 DNA reads as TGTGCCAGCAGTGGCCCGACAGGGAGCATCACAGATACGCAGTATTTT. This gives the protein CASSGPTGSITDTQYF. The chain couples TRBV28 to TRBJ2-3; 7 bases fit TRBD1. V was pared by 5 bases and J by 2 bases, with 10 bases of the junction left unmatched. Germline assignment: CDR1 MDHEN and CDR2 SYDVKM. The length of the CDR3 is 16 residues.

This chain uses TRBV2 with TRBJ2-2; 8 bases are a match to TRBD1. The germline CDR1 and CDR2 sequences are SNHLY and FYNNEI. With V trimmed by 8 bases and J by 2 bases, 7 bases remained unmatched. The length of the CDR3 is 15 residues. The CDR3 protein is CASQGAAANTGELFF. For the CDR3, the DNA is TGTGCCAGCCAGGGGGCAGCGGCAAACACCGGGGAGCTGTTTTTT. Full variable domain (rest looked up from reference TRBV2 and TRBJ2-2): EPEVTQTPSHQVTQMGQEVILRCVPISNHLYFYWYRQILGQKVEFLVSFYNNEISEKSEIFDDQFSVERPDGSNFTLKIRSTKLEDSAMYFCASQGAAANTGELFFGEGSRLTVL.

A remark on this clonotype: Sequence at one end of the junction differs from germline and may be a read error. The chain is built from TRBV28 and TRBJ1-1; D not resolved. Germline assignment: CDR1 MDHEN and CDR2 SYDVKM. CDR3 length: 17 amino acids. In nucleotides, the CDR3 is TGTGCCAGCAGTTCTGAGTCTACCGGGATCCCCTATTCTGAAGCTATCTTT. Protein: CASSSESTGIPYSEAIF.

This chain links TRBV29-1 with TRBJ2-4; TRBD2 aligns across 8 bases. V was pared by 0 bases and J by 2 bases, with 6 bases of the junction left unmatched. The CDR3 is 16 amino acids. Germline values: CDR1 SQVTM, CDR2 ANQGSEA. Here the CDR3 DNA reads TGCAGCGTTGAAGACGAGGTAGCGGGGTCCAAAAACATTCAGTACTTC. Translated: CSVEDEVAGSKNIQYF.

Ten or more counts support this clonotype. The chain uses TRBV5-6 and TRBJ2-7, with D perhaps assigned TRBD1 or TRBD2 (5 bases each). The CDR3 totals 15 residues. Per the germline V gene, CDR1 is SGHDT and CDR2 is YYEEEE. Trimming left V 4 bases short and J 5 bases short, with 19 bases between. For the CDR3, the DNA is TGTGCCAGCAGCCTGAGAGACAGCTGGGGACACGAGCAGTACTTC. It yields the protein CASSLRDSWGHEQYF. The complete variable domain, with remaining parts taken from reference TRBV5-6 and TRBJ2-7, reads DAGVTQSPTHLIKTRGQQVTLRCSPKSGHDTVSWYQQALGQGPQFIFQYYEEEERQRGNFPDRFSGHQFPNYSSELNVNALLLGDSALYLCASSLRDSWGHEQYFGPGTRLTVT.

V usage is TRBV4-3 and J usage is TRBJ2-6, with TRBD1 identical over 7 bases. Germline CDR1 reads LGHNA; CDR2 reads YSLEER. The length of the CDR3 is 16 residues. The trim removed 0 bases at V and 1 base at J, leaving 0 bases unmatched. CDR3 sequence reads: CASSQETGSGANVLTF. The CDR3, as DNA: TGCGCCAGCAGCCAAGAGACAGGGTCTGGGGCCAACGTCCTGACTTTC.

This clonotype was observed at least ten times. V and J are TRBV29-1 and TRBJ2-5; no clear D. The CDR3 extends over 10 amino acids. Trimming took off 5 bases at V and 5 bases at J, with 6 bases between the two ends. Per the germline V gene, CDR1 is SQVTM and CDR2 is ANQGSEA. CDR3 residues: CSVRVETQYF. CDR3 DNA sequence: TGCAGCGTTCGTGTTGAGACCCAGTACTTC. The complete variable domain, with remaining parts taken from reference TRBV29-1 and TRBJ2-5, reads SAVISQKPSRDICQRGTSLTIQCQVDSQVTMMFWYRQQPGQSLTLIATANQGSEATYESGFVIDKFPISRPNLTFSTLTVSNMSPEDSSIYLCSVRVETQYFGPGTRLLVL.

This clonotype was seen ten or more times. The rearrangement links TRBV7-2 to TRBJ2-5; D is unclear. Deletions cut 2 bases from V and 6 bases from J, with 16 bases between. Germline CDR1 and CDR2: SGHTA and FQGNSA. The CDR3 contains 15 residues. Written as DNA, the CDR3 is TGTGCCAGCAGCTTAAGCTTTCTCGGCCCAAAGACCCAGTACTTC. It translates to CASSLSFLGPKTQYF.

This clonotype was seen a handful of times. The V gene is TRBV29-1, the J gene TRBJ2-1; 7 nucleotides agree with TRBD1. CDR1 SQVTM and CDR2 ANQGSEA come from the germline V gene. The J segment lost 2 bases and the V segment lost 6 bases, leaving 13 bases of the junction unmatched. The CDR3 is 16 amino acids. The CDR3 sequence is CSVSGTAYLPYNEQFF. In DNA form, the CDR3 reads TGCAGCGTATCCGGGACAGCCTATCTTCCCTACAATGAGCAGTTCTTC.

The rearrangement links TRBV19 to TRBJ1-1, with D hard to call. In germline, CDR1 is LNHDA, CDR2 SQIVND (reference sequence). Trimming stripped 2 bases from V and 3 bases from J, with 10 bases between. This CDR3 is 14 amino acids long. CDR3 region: CASSITGVHTEAFF. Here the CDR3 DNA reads TGTGCCAGTAGTATAACCGGGGTACACACTGAAGCTTTCTTT. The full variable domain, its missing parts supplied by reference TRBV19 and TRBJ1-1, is DGGITQSPKYLFRKEGQNVTLSCEQNLNHDAMYWYRQDPGQGLRLIYYSQIVNDFQKGDIAEGYSVSREKKESFPLTVTSAQKNPTAFYLCASSITGVHTEAFFGQGTRLTVV.

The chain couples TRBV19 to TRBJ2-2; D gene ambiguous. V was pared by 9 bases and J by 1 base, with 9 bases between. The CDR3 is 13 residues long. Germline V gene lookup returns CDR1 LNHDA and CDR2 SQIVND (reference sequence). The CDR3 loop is CASSQENTGELFF. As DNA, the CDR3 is TGTGCCAGCTCGCAGGAGAACACCGGGGAGCTGTTTTTT.

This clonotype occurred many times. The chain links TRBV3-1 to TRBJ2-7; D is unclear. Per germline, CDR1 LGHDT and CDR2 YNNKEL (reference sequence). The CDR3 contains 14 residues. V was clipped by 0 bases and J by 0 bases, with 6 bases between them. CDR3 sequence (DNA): TGTGCCAGCAGCCAAGATATCAGCTCCTACGAGCAGTACTTC. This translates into CASSQDISSYEQYF.

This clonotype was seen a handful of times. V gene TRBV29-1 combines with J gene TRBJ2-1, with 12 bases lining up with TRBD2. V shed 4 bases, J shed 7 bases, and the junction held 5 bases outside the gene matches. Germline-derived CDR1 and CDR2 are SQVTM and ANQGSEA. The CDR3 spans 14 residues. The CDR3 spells CSVGGLAGVNEQFF. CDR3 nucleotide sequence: TGCAGCGTTGGGGGACTAGCGGGCGTAAATGAGCAGTTCTTC.